This T cell receptor (beta chain) originates from a study of OX40 agonist ivuxolimab in advanced cancers. The study in broad terms: Ivuxolimab was a fully human IgG2 agonistic monoclonal antibody targeting the costimulatory receptor OX40 (CD134). Intravenous ivuxolimab was administered to patients every 2 weeks at six dose levels: 0.01, 0.1, 0.3, 1.5, 3 and 10 mg/kg. Among the roughly 50 dose-escalation patients, about 20 had hepatocellular carcinoma, approximately 15 melanoma, 9 renal cell carcinoma and 9 head and neck cancer. The dose-escalation cohort was about 83% male with a mean age of roughly 62 years, ranging from roughly 23 to 80. Prior anti-PD-1, anti-PD-L1 or anti-CTLA-4 therapy was permitted, and checkpoint inhibitors had been received by about 37% of dose-escalation patients. Partial responses occurred in three dose-escalation patients: two with cutaneous melanoma and one with hepatocellular carcinoma. The point of sequencing TCRbeta in the periphery was to test whether ivuxolimab changed TCR sequence diversity and drove clonal T-cell expansion. The monotherapy dose-escalation portion (N of about 47 patients) of the phase I ivuxolimab trial is reported in the paper.

Details on this clone: The target of this receptor is not known. The record has no base qualities; no much larger clone is one base away.

Patients with a history of autoimmune disease or receiving systemic immunosuppression were excluded from the trial. Peripheral blood for TCR sequencing was drawn from every dose cohort at baseline, at cycle 4 day 1 and at cycle 7 day 1. The samples were drawn from a first-in-human, open-label, multicenter phase I dose-escalation trial of ivuxolimab. Adults with locally advanced or metastatic melanoma, renal cell, hepatocellular, or head and neck squamous cell carcinoma were enrolled in the trial. CD4+ and CD8+ T cells were sorted separately from peripheral blood before TCR sequencing. Genomic DNA was isolated from the sorted cells so that the TCRbeta CDR3 region could be sequenced. TCRbeta CDR3 regions were sequenced using the immunoSEQ Assay. In TCRdb, the immuneACCESS table is reduced to in-frame sequences with V and J assigned. These tables do not hold every clone; where another copy was compared, an unresolved V gene accounts for under half, and the others remain unexplained. This sample comprises approximately 90,000 clones, about 90% of them detected only once. About 9% of the sample lies in the top ten.

Trimming costs V 2 bases and J 2 bases, and their ends lie 10 bases apart. The germline V gene (reference sequence) yields LNHNV for CDR1 and YYDKDF for CDR2. CDR3 length: 14 amino acids, cysteine to phenylalanine. Only the CDR3 part of the read is kept: 42 bases, read in frame from the first base. Study-level results and caveats: At doses from 0.1 to 3.0 mg/kg, clonal expansion was seen in both CD4+ and CD8+ blood T cells between baseline and week 6. Low levels of normalized T-cell clonal expansion were also shown by some nonresponding patients. Partial responders in the 0.1-3.0 mg/kg groups had among the lowest normalized peripheral clonal expansion, especially among CD8+ T cells. After ivuxolimab, expanded clones were on average more numerous among CD8+ T cells than among CD4+ T cells. Antigen specificity was not determined for the clonally expanded peripheral T cells.

This chain is built from TRBV15 and TRBJ2-7; the D gene is possibly TRBD1 or TRBD2, with 5 bases matching each. The source was CD4+ or CD8+ T cells sorted from blood, collected in a trial of the OX40 agonist ivuxolimab. This TCR came from an adult with an advanced solid tumor such as melanoma, head and neck, liver or kidney cancer. In nucleotide form, the sequence is TGTGCCACCAGCAGACGGGACCCCCCCTACGAGCAGTACTTC. Its translation is CATSRRDPPYEQYF.